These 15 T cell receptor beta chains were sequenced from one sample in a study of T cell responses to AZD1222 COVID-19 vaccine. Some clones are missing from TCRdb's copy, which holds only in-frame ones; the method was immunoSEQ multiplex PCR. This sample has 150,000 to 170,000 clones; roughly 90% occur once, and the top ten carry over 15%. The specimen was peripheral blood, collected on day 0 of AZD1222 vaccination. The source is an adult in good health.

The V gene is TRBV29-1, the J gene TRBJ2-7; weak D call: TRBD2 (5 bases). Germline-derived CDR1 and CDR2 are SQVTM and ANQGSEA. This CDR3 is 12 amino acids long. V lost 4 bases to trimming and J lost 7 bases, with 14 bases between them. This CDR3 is CSVVGRAGEQYF. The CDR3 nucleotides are TGCAGCGTTGTCGGGCGGGCTGGGGAGCAGTACTTC.

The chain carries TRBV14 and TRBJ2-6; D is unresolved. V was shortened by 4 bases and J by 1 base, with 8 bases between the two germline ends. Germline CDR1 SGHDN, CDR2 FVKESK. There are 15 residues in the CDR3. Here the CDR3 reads CASSPSSSGANVLTF. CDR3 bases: TGTGCCAGCAGCCCAAGTAGTTCTGGGGCCAACGTCCTGACTTTC.

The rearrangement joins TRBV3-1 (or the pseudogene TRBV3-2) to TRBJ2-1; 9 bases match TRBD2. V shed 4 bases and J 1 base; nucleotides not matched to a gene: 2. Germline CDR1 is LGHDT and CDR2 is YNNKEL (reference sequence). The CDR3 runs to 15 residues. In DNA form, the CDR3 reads TGTGCCAGCAGCCCGGGACTAGCTTCCTACAATGAGCAGTTCTTC. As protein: CASSPGLASYNEQFF.

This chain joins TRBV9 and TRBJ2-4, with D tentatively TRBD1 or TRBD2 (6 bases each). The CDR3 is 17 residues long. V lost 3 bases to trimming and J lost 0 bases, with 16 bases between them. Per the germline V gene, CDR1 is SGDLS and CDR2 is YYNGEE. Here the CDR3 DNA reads TGTGCCAGCAGCGCGTATCGGAGGGGGATAGCCAAAAACATTCAGTACTTC. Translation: CASSAYRRGIAKNIQYF.

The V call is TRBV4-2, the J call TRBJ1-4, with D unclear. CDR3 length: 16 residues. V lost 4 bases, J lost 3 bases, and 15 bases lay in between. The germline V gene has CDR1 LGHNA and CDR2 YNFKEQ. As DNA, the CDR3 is TGTGCCAGCAGCCGATCTAAAGGCGGAGCTAATGAAAAACTGTTTTTT. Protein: CASSRSKGGANEKLFF.

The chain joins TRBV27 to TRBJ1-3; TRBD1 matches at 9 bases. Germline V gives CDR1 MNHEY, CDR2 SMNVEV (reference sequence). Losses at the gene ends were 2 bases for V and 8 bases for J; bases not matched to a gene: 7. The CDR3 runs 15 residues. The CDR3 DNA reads TGTGCCAGCAGTTTAAGAACAGGGGGCCCGGACACCATATATTTT. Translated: CASSLRTGGPDTIYF.

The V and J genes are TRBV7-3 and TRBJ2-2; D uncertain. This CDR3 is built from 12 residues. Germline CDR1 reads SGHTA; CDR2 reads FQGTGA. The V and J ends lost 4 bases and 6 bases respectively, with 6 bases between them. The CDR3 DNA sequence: TGTGCCAGCAGCTCGGACCCCGGGGAGCTGTTTTTT. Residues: CASSSDPGELFF.

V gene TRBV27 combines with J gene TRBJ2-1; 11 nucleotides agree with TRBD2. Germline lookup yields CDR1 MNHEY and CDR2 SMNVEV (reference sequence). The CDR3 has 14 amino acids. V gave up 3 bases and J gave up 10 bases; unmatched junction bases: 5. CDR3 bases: TGTGCCAGCAGTTTGCTAGCGGGGGGCCAGGAGCAGTTCTTC. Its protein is CASSLLAGGQEQFF.

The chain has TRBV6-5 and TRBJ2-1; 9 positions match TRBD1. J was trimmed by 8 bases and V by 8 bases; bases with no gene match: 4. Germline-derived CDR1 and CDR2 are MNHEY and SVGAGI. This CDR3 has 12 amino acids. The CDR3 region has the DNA TGTGCCAGCCGGGACAGGGCAGATGAGCAGTTCTTC. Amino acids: CASRDRADEQFF.

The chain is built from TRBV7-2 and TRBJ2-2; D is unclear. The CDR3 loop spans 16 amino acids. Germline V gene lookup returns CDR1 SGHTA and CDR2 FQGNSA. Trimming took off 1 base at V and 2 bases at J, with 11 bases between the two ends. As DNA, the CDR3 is TGTGCCAGCAGCTTAGGGGTAGGGCTTAACACCGGGGAGCTGTTTTTT. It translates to CASSLGVGLNTGELFF.

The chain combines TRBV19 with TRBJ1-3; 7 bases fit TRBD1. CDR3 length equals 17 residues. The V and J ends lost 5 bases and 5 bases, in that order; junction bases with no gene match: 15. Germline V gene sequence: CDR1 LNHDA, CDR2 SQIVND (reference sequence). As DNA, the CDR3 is TGTGCCAGTAGTTTTTCGAGGGGACAGACCCCACGAAACACCATATATTTT. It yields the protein CASSFSRGQTPRNTIYF. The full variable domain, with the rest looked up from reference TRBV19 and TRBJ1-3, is DGGITQSPKYLFRKEGQNVTLSCEQNLNHDAMYWYRQDPGQGLRLIYYSQIVNDFQKGDIAEGYSVSREKKESFPLTVTSAQKNPTAFYLCASSFSRGQTPRNTIYFGEGSWLTVV.

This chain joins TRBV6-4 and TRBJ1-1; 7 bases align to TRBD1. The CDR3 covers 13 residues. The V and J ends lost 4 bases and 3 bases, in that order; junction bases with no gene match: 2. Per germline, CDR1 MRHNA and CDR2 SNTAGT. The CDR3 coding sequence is TGTGCCAGCAGTGCTACAGGGGACACTGAAGCTTTCTTT. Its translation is CASSATGDTEAFF.

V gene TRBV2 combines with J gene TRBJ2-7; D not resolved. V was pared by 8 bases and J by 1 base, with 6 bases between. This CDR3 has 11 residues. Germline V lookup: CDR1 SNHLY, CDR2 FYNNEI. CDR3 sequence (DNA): TGTGCCAGCGGGTCTTCCTACGAGCAGTACTTC. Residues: CASGSSYEQYF.

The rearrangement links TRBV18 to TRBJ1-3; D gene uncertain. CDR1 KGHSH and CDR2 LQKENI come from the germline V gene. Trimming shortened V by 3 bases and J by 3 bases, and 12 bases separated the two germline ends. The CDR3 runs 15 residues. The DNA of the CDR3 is TGTGCCAGCTCACCTGAAAGGACTGGTGGAAACACCATATATTTT. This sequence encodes CASSPERTGGNTIYF.

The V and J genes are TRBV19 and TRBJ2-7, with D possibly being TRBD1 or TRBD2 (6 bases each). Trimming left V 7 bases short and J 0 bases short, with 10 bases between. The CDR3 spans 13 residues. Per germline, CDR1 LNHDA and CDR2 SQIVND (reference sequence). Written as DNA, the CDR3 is TGTGCCAGTACCGGGGGCACCTCCTACGAGCAGTACTTC. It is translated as CASTGGTSYEQYF.